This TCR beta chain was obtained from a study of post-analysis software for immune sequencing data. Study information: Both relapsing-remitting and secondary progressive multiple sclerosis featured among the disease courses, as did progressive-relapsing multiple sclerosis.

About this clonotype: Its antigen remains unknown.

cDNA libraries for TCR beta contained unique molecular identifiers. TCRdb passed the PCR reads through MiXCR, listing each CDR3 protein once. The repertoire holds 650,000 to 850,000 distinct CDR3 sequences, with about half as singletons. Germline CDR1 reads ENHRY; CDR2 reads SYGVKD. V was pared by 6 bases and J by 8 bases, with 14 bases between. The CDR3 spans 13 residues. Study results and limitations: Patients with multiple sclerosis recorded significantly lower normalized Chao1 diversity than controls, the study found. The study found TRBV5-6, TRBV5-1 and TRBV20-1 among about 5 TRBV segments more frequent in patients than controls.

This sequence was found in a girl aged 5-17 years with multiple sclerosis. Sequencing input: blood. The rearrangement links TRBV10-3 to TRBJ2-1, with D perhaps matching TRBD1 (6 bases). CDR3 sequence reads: CAISSLWGHEQFF. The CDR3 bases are TGTGCCATCAGCAGTCTCTGGGGGCATGAGCAGTTCTTC.